One sample yielded the 24 T cell receptor beta chains listed below, sequenced in a study of cytomegalovirus exposure and HLA in healthy donors (TCRdb year 2017). Preparation of the library involved the immunoSEQ multiplex PCR assay. For the multiplex PCR, a mixture combining 60 forward primers for TCR Vbeta segments and 13 reverse primers for TCR Jbeta segments was used. This immuneACCESS table, as held by TCRdb, lists in-frame sequences with V and J called but not all clones. Of the missing ones, under half trace to an unresolved V gene in checked studies; the others have no known cause. This sample has 95,000 to 150,000 clones in its table, and about three fifths of those were observed once. Less than 9% of the sample goes to the ten largest clones. Material for sequencing was PBMCs. The receptors were sampled from a woman aged 35 to 49 in good health and CMV-seropositive.

This chain joins TRBV4-2 and TRBJ2-7; 10 nucleotides line up with TRBD2. Germline values: CDR1 LGHNA, CDR2 YNFKEQ. This CDR3 is built from 17 residues. V dropped 0 bases and J dropped 4; count of bases not matched to a gene: 9. In DNA form, the CDR3 reads TGTGCCAGCAGCCAAGAAGCGGGAGGGCCGGTAGCGTACGAGCAGTACTTC. This sequence encodes CASSQEAGGPVAYEQYF.

The rearrangement uses TRBV19 and TRBJ1-5; the match to TRBD1 covers 7 bases. J was trimmed by 3 bases and V by 6 bases; bases with no gene match: 5. There are 14 residues in the CDR3. Per the germline V gene, CDR1 is LNHDA and CDR2 is SQIVND (reference sequence). CDR3 amino acids: CASRDRLYNQPQHF. For the CDR3, the DNA is TGTGCCAGTAGGGACAGGCTCTACAATCAGCCCCAGCATTTT.

The chain combines TRBV5-6 with TRBJ2-1, with 7 bases identical to TRBD2. The CDR3 is 17 residues long. Germline values: CDR1 SGHDT, CDR2 YYEEEE. V shed 0 bases and J 1 base; nucleotides not matched to a gene: 7. The CDR3 DNA reads TGTGCCAGCAGCTTGGCCGCTAGCGGTCCTTCCTACAATGAGCAGTTCTTC. Translated, it gives CASSLAASGPSYNEQFF.

The genes are TRBV6-1 and TRBJ2-5, with a tentative D call TRBD2 (5 bases). CDR3 size: 14 residues. V gave up 1 base and J gave up 5 bases, with 11 bases separating them. In germline, CDR1 is MNHNS, CDR2 SASEGT. The CDR3 DNA follows: TGTGCCAGCAGTGAAGGAGGACTTGACGAGACCCAGTACTTC. Amino acids: CASSEGGLDETQYF.

The chain couples TRBV2 to TRBJ1-1; tentative D call: TRBD1 (6 bases). Trimming pared 8 bases from V and 0 bases from J, leaving 10 bases between. The CDR3 runs 13 residues. Germline V lookup: CDR1 SNHLY, CDR2 FYNNEI. The CDR3 DNA reads TGTGCCAGCCTCGGGGACATGAACACTGAAGCTTTCTTT. Translated: CASLGDMNTEAFF. Together with reference TRBV2 and TRBJ1-1, the CDR3 gives the full variable domain: EPEVTQTPSHQVTQMGQEVILRCVPISNHLYFYWYRQILGQKVEFLVSFYNNEISEKSEIFDDQFSVERPDGSNFTLKIRSTKLEDSAMYFCASLGDMNTEAFFGQGTRLTVV.

The chain is built from TRBV5-6 and TRBJ1-1, with a weak D call TRBD1 (6 bases). The germline V and J ends were trimmed by 4 bases and 5 bases, with 24 bases remaining between them. The CDR3 is 17 amino acids. Germline-derived CDR1 and CDR2 are SGHDT and YYEEEE. CDR3: CASSASRDKGAVTEAFF. CDR3 sequence (DNA): TGTGCCAGCAGCGCGTCCCGGGACAAGGGAGCGGTAACTGAAGCTTTCTTT.

The rearrangement joins TRBV6-6 to TRBJ2-7; no definite D call. Trimming left V 5 bases short and J 3 bases short, with 11 bases between. This CDR3 contains 13 residues. Germline CDR1 is MNHNY and CDR2 is SVGAGI (reference sequence). The CDR3 loop reads CASSPIRSYEQYF. CDR3 nucleotides: TGTGCCAGCAGTCCCATCCGCAGCTACGAGCAGTACTTC.

The CDR3 region is CASSTVPNEKLFF. CDR3 nucleotides: TGTGCCAGCAGCACGGTCCCTAATGAAAAACTGTTTTTT. The genes are TRBV9 and TRBJ1-4; D gene ambiguous. V lost 4 bases and J 3 bases, leaving 7 bases between the germline ends. This CDR3 region has 13 residues. The germline V gene encodes CDR1 SGDLS and CDR2 YYNGEE.

In regard to this clone: The sample contains more than one DNA sequence encoding this CDR3. This sequence joins TRBV30 and TRBJ1-1, with TRBD1 identical over 8 bases. The CDR3 extends over 14 amino acids. From germline, CDR1 is GTSNPN and CDR2 SVGIG (reference sequence). J lost 1 base, V lost 5 bases, and 6 bases had no gene match. CDR3 residues: CAWWTGRENTEAFF. DNA of the CDR3: TGTGCCTGGTGGACAGGGCGTGAGAACACTGAAGCTTTCTTT.

The rearrangement links TRBV7-9 to TRBJ2-1; possible D gene TRBD2, 6 bases. Germline V gene data show CDR1 as SEHNR and CDR2 as FQNEAQ (reference sequence). The CDR3 has 14 residues. V lost 3 bases and J lost 9, with 15 bases in between. The CDR3 is CASSFVTGEAEQFF. The CDR3 nucleotides are TGTGCCAGCAGCTTCGTCACGGGAGAGGCTGAGCAGTTCTTC.

In DNA, the CDR3 is TGTGCCATTAGGGACAGGGGGCCTAGGATGAACACTGAAGCTTTCTTT. Its protein product is CAIRDRGPRMNTEAFF. The chain has TRBV5-6 and TRBJ1-1, with 12 bases that match TRBD1. The CDR3 has 16 residues. The V and J ends lost 9 bases and 0 bases, in that order; junction bases with no gene match: 9. Germline V lookup: CDR1 SGHDT, CDR2 YYEEEE. The full variable domain, with the rest looked up from reference TRBV5-6 and TRBJ1-1, is DAGVTQSPTHLIKTRGQQVTLRCSPKSGHDTVSWYQQALGQGPQFIFQYYEEEERQRGNFPDRFSGHQFPNYSSELNVNALLLGDSALYLCAIRDRGPRMNTEAFFGQGTRLTVV.

This rearrangement joins TRBV7-8 to TRBJ2-7; TRBD1 agrees at 8 bases. Germline CDR1 reads SGHVS; CDR2 reads FQNEAQ. This CDR3 spans 15 amino acids. Germline trimming cut 4 bases from V and 4 bases from J; bases unmatched to any gene: 9. Written as DNA, the CDR3 is TGTGCCAGCAGCTGGCGGGGACAGGTGATTTACGAGCAGTACTTC. It specifies CASSWRGQVIYEQYF.

The rearrangement uses TRBV7-6 and TRBJ1-2; 7 nucleotides line up with TRBD1. The CDR3 contains 13 residues. The V segment lost 5 bases and the J segment 4 bases; nucleotides outside the gene matches: 4. CDR1 is SGHVS, CDR2 FNYEAQ, per germline. The CDR3: CASSETGFYGYTF. For the CDR3, the DNA is TGTGCCAGCAGCGAGACAGGGTTCTATGGCTACACCTTC.

The V gene is TRBV30, the J gene TRBJ2-1; D may be TRBD2 (7 bases). The V end lost 0 bases, the J end lost 2 bases, and 8 bases lay between the germline ends. The CDR3 is 14 residues long. Germline loops: CDR1 GTSNPN, CDR2 SVGIG (reference sequence). CDR3 sequence (DNA): TGTGCCTGGAGTGTCGGGGGGCCCTACAATGAGCAGTTCTTC. Amino acids: CAWSVGGPYNEQFF.

The rearrangement links TRBV5-6 to TRBJ2-3; no reliable D call. This CDR3 region has 14 residues. V gave up 1 base and J gave up 8 bases, with 14 bases separating them. Germline CDR1 and CDR2: SGHDT and YYEEEE. The CDR3 DNA reads as TGTGCCAGCAGCTTGCGTCAGGTACCAAGTACGCAGTATTTT. Its translation: CASSLRQVPSTQYF.

The chain couples TRBV28 to TRBJ1-4; the match to TRBD1 covers 7 bases. With 3 bases clipped from V and 5 bases from J, the junction kept 12 bases outside the gene matches. Germline loops: CDR1 MDHEN, CDR2 SYDVKM. CDR3 length equals 17 residues. The CDR3 DNA follows: TGTGCCAGCAGTTTTATAAGTCCCGGGACAGTAAATGAAAAACTGTTTTTT. Translated: CASSFISPGTVNEKLFF. Using reference TRBV28 and TRBJ1-4 for the parts outside the CDR3, the full variable domain is DVKVTQSSRYLVKRTGEKVFLECVQDMDHENMFWYRQDPGLGLRLIYFSYDVKMKEKGDIPEGYSVSREKKERFSLILESASTNQTSMYLCASSFISPGTVNEKLFFGSGTQLSVL.

The J gene is TRBJ2-5, the V gene TRBV5-6; weak D call: TRBD1 (6 bases). The J call may be in error: the DNA end matches TRBJ2-7 better. CDR3 size: 15 residues. CDR1 and CDR2 (germline): SGHDT, YYEEEE. The CDR3 DNA is TGTGCCAGCAGCTACAGGGAATTTGGGTCCTACGAGCAGTACTTC. Translation: CASSYREFGSYEQYF.

V and J are TRBV5-1 and TRBJ2-7, with 8 bases aligning to TRBD1. Germline V CDR1 and CDR2: SGHRS, YFSETQ. Trimming at V came to 4 bases and at J to 5 bases, leaving 8 bases not matched to a gene. The CDR3 runs 14 residues. The CDR3 spells CASSRGDRPNEQYF. As DNA, the CDR3 is TGCGCCAGCAGCAGGGGGGACAGGCCGAACGAGCAGTACTTC.

The gene calls are TRBV6-5 and TRBJ2-5; D may be TRBD1 (6 bases). The CDR3 spans 14 residues. Trimming cost V 2 bases and J 1 base, with 8 bases left between them. Germline CDR1 and CDR2: MNHEY and SVGAGI. The CDR3 loop reads CASSYGQFQETQYF. In DNA, the CDR3 is TGTGCCAGCAGTTACGGACAGTTCCAAGAGACCCAGTACTTC.

This clone was seen once. The genes are TRBV27 and TRBJ1-1, with 8 bases identical to TRBD1. Germline CDR1 reads MNHEY; CDR2 reads SMNVEV (reference sequence). Germline trimming cut 5 bases from V and 0 bases from J; bases unmatched to any gene: 14. There are 18 residues in the CDR3. CDR3 region: CASSPQQGGFFMNTEAFF. CDR3 nucleotide sequence: TGTGCCAGCAGTCCGCAACAGGGGGGTTTCTTCATGAACACTGAAGCTTTCTTT.

This chain connects TRBV7-3 to TRBJ2-2, with 8 bases aligning to TRBD2. With 5 bases clipped from V and 0 bases from J, the junction kept 8 bases outside the gene matches. Germline assignment: CDR1 SGHTA and CDR2 FQGTGA. The CDR3 length is 17 residues. This CDR3 reads CASSTDFSGANTGELFF. CDR3 in DNA: TGTGCCAGCAGCACCGATTTTAGCGGGGCGAACACCGGGGAGCTGTTTTTT.

The chain carries TRBV4-1 and TRBJ2-1, with D possibly matching TRBD1 (5 bases). V gave up 0 bases and J gave up 4 bases, with 16 bases separating them. The germline CDR1 and CDR2 sequences are MGHRA and YSYEKL. CDR3 length equals 17 residues. The DNA for the CDR3 is TGCGCCAGCAGCCAAGATCTCCAGGGTGGCCCTTACAATGAGCAGTTCTTC. Translating gives CASSQDLQGGPYNEQFF.

This chain connects TRBV6-5 to TRBJ2-1; 7 positions agree with TRBD2. CDR3 length equals 13 residues. Trimming removed 8 bases from V and 4 bases from J; junction bases left unmatched: 5. Germline CDR1 reads MNHEY; CDR2 reads SVGAGI. As DNA, the CDR3 is TGTGCCAGCTGGGCGGGGGTATACAATGAGCAGTTCTTC. Translation: CASWAGVYNEQFF.

CDR3 amino acids: CASSGRLGPSGYEQYF. In nucleotides, the CDR3 is TGTGCCAGCAGCGGGCGTTTGGGTCCGAGCGGCTACGAGCAGTACTTC. The rearrangement uses TRBV7-8 and TRBJ2-7; the D gene is possibly TRBD2 (5 bases). The germline CDR1 and CDR2 sequences are SGHVS and FQNEAQ. The V and J ends lost 5 bases and 3 bases respectively, with 20 bases between them. This CDR3 region has 16 residues.